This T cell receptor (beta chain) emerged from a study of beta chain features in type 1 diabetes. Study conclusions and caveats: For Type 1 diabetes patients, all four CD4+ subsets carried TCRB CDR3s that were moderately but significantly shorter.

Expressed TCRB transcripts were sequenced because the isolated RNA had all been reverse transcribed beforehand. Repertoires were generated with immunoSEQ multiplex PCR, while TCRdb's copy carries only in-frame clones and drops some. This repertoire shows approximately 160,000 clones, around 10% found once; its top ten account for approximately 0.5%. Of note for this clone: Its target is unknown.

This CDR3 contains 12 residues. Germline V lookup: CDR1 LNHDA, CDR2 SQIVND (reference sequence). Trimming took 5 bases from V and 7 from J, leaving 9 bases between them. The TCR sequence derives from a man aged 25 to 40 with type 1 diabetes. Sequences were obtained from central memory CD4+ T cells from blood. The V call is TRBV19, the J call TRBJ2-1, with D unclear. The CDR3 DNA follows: TGTGCCAGTAGTCCCCGCGCTAATGAGCAGTTCTTC. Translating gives CASSPRANEQFF.